This T cell receptor (beta chain) originates from a study of cytomegalovirus exposure and HLA in healthy donors. Study conclusions and caveats: Cytomegalovirus status was reportedly diagnosed by the classifier with high sensitivity and specificity. Clusters of TCRs from the first cohort tended to co-occur in the 100 to 150 validation repertoires (as a later analysis found). Specificity for CMV antigens was confirmed in vitro for a few of the CMV-associated chains.

V shed 4 bases and J shed 6 bases, with 18 bases lying between them. The length of the CDR3 is 15 residues. CDR1 is SGDLS and CDR2 is YYNGEE in the germline V gene. As regards this clone: Its antigen is not known.

Sequencing used immunoSEQ multiplex PCR; TCRdb keeps in-frame clones, though not all of them. The profile shows around 250,000 clones, 85% to 90% of them singletons. The donors were members of the roughly 120-subject validation cohort (separate from the roughly 660-subject first cohort). The chain carries TRBV9 and TRBJ2-3; D may be TRBD2 (6 bases). This receptor was taken from a woman younger than 35 in good health and CMV-seronegative. Sequencing used PBMCs. CDR3 sequence reads: CASSPRPSGSDTQYF. CDR3 nucleotide sequence: TGTGCCAGCAGCCCCCGGCCAAGCGGGTCGGATACGCAGTATTTT.